The 31 T cell receptor beta chains below all came from one sample that was sequenced in a study of blood T cell repertoires in COVID-19. The repertoire was sequenced with immunoSEQ multiplex PCR; TCRdb's copy has only in-frame clones and lacks some. The sample lists fewer than 300,000 clones, roughly 90% occurring once. The sequenced material came from PBMCs or T cells enriched from blood (not recorded which). Receptors originate from a woman between 25 and 40 years old who had recovered from COVID-19.

V and J are TRBV10-3 and TRBJ1-1, with no clear D. Per germline, CDR1 ENHRY and CDR2 SYGVKD. The V end was cut by 4 bases, the J end by 1 base, with 19 bases between. The CDR3 runs to 17 residues. CDR3 coding DNA: TGTGCCATCAGTGGGATCTTTTCGACAAGTAAGAACACTGAAGCTTTCTTT. Protein: CAISGIFSTSKNTEAFF.

The J gene is TRBJ2-5, the V gene TRBV28; 9 bases are a match to TRBD2. The CDR3 is made up of 16 amino acids. Germline loops: CDR1 MDHEN, CDR2 SYDVKM. V shed 4 bases, J shed 7 bases, and the junction held 13 bases outside the gene matches. In nucleotides, the CDR3 is TGTGCCAGCAGTTCCGTTAGCGGGAGTTCTTTTCGGACCCAGTACTTC. Protein product: CASSSVSGSSFRTQYF. The full variable domain, completed using reference TRBV28 and TRBJ2-5, is DVKVTQSSRYLVKRTGEKVFLECVQDMDHENMFWYRQDPGLGLRLIYFSYDVKMKEKGDIPEGYSVSREKKERFSLILESASTNQTSMYLCASSSVSGSSFRTQYFGPGTRLLVL.

The J gene is TRBJ2-2, the V gene TRBV21-1; TRBD1, the D gene given by the table, was not confirmed from the DNA. TRBV21-1 is tagged as a pseudogene. The CDR3 is 15 amino acids. As DNA, the CDR3 is TGTGCCAGCAGTCACAGGGGGCAGAACACCGGGGAGCTGTTTTTT. Translated: CASSHRGQNTGELFF.

This sequence joins TRBV6-2 or TRBV6-3 and TRBJ1-1; D uncertain. The CDR3 is made up of 14 amino acids. Germline V gene data show CDR1 as MNHEY and CDR2 as SVGEGT. The V and J ends lost 6 bases and 4 bases respectively, with 15 bases between them. The CDR3 coding sequence is TGTGCCAGCAGCCCCGGGAGGGTGGGCACTGAAGCTTTCTTT. This encodes CASSPGRVGTEAFF.

This chain joins TRBV12-5 and TRBJ1-1; D gene ambiguous. Germline V gives CDR1 LGHNT, CDR2 FRNRAP. This CDR3 contains 12 residues. The V gene lost 6 bases and the J gene lost 5 bases, with 10 bases spanning the gap. CDR3 DNA: TGTGCTAGTGGCCCGGGAAGGACTGAAGCTTTCTTT. It encodes CASGPGRTEAFF.

This chain's CDR3 is CASSPLSGELFF. The CDR3 DNA is TGTGCCAGCAGCCCCCTCTCCGGGGAGCTGTTTTTT. The V gene is TRBV12-3 or TRBV12-4, the J gene TRBJ2-2; no firm D call. V dropped 6 bases and J dropped 6 bases, with 8 bases sitting between them. The CDR3 consists of 12 residues.

The V gene is TRBV5-1, the J gene TRBJ1-4; no clear D gene. V was pared by 3 bases and J by 1 base, with 4 bases between. This CDR3 is built from 13 residues. The V gene's germline CDR1 is SGHRS and CDR2 YFSETQ. The CDR3 spells CASSSGTNEKLFF. CDR3 DNA: TGCGCCAGCAGCTCGGGAACTAATGAAAAACTGTTTTTT.

The gene calls are TRBV9 and TRBJ1-2, with D maybe TRBD1 (5 bases). The ends were cut back, 0 bases at V and 7 bases at J, with 13 bases in the middle. The CDR3 length is 14 residues. Germline CDR1 is SGDLS and CDR2 is YYNGEE. CDR3 in amino acids: CASSVGPSGGGYTF. CDR3 coding DNA: TGTGCCAGCAGCGTAGGCCCCTCCGGGGGTGGCTACACCTTC. Based on the CDR3 plus reference TRBV9 and TRBJ1-2, the full variable domain is DSGVTQTPKHLITATGQRVTLRCSPRSGDLSVYWYQQSLDQGLQFLIQYYNGEERAKGNILERFSAQQFPDLHSELNLSSLELGDSALYFCASSVGPSGGGYTFGSGTRLTVV.

V gene TRBV15 combines with J gene TRBJ2-7; unclear D gene. Trimming stripped 1 base from V and 3 bases from J, with 10 bases between. Germline V gene lookup returns CDR1 LNHNV and CDR2 YYDKDF (reference sequence). The CDR3 spans 14 residues. CDR3 in amino acids: CATSRGGSNYEQYF. CDR3 sequence (DNA): TGTGCCACCAGCAGAGGCGGCAGTAACTACGAGCAGTACTTC.

This clone has more than one count but fewer than ten. This sequence joins TRBV19 and TRBJ1-4; the D is unclear. Trimming shortened V by 5 bases and J by 0 bases, and 7 bases separated the two germline ends. The germline V gene has CDR1 LNHDA and CDR2 SQIVND (reference sequence). The CDR3 has 14 amino acids. The CDR3: CASSSGATNEKLFF. CDR3 DNA sequence: TGTGCCAGTAGTTCCGGGGCAACTAATGAAAAACTGTTTTTT. Full variable domain (missing parts from reference TRBV19 and TRBJ1-4): DGGITQSPKYLFRKEGQNVTLSCEQNLNHDAMYWYRQDPGQGLRLIYYSQIVNDFQKGDIAEGYSVSREKKESFPLTVTSAQKNPTAFYLCASSSGATNEKLFFGSGTQLSVL.

The CDR3 reads CASSKRGGIISPLHF. The DNA of the CDR3 is TGTGCCAGCAGTAAGAGGGGAGGAATAATTTCACCCCTCCACTTT. The chain is built from TRBV5-6 and TRBJ1-6, with D possibly matching TRBD1 (5 bases). V lost 5 bases to trimming and J lost 9 bases, with 18 bases between them. Germline-derived CDR1 and CDR2 are SGHDT and YYEEEE. There are 15 residues in the CDR3.

This chain uses TRBV19 with TRBJ2-1; perhaps TRBD1 as D (6 bases). The germline gives CDR1 LNHDA, CDR2 SQIVND (reference sequence). The CDR3 runs 13 residues. Trimming pared 5 bases from V and 2 bases from J, leaving 7 bases between. In DNA form, the CDR3 reads TGTGCCAGTAGTTGGACAGCCTACAATGAGCAGTTCTTC. Translation: CASSWTAYNEQFF.

J is TRBJ1-3 and V is TRBV13; TRBD1 aligns across 7 bases. The CDR3 runs 15 residues. The V and J ends lost 7 bases and 0 bases, in that order; junction bases with no gene match: 6. CDR1 PRHDT and CDR2 FYEKMQ come from the germline V gene (reference sequence). CDR3: CASTGGPDSGNTIYF. CDR3 sequence (DNA): TGTGCCAGCACAGGGGGACCCGACTCTGGAAACACCATATATTTT.

The gene calls are TRBV27 and TRBJ1-4; 8 nucleotides align to TRBD1. The CDR3 contains 18 residues. Per the germline V gene, CDR1 is MNHEY and CDR2 is SMNVEV (reference sequence). The V gene end was trimmed by 6 bases and the J gene end by 10 bases; junction bases not matched to a gene: 22. The CDR3 sequence: CASSLSGLAGGLSAKLFF. CDR3 in DNA: TGTGCCAGCAGCCTCTCGGGTTTGGCAGGGGGCTTATCCGCAAAACTGTTTTTT.

CDR3 bases: TGTGCCAGCAGTTTGTACCTAGTAGCCTACAATGAGCAGTTCTTC. Translation gives CASSLYLVAYNEQFF. The V call is TRBV27, the J call TRBJ2-1; D is undetermined. CDR3 length equals 15 residues. V was cut by 3 bases and J by 2 bases, with 11 bases left in between. Germline values: CDR1 MNHEY, CDR2 SMNVEV (reference sequence).

This clone was picked up a small number of times. The V and J genes are TRBV7-9 and TRBJ1-2, with D possibly matching TRBD1 (5 bases). The V end lost 5 bases, the J end lost 4 bases, and 17 bases lay between the germline ends. Per germline, CDR1 SEHNR and CDR2 FQNEAQ (reference sequence). The CDR3 runs to 15 residues. The CDR3 DNA sequence: TGTGCCAGCAGCCCAGAGAGGGGACTGATCTATGGCTACACCTTC. Translation: CASSPERGLIYGYTF.

The rearrangement uses TRBV9 and TRBJ2-7, with TRBD1 matching over 7 bases. The CDR3 is 13 amino acids. CDR1 is SGDLS, CDR2 YYNGEE, per germline. After removal of 3 bases from V and 5 bases from J, the junction contained 5 bases not matched to a gene. The CDR3 DNA reads as TGTGCCAGCAGCGGGGGACAGTCCGACGAGCAGTACTTC. Its translation is CASSGGQSDEQYF. Variable domain in full (rest from reference TRBV9 and TRBJ2-7): DSGVTQTPKHLITATGQRVTLRCSPRSGDLSVYWYQQSLDQGLQFLIQYYNGEERAKGNILERFSAQQFPDLHSELNLSSLELGDSALYFCASSGGQSDEQYFGPGTRLTVT.

For the CDR3, the DNA is TGTGCCAGCAGTTTTGTCCAGGCCAATGAGCAGTTCTTC. Protein sequence: CASSFVQANEQFF. The chain carries TRBV28 and TRBJ2-1; D call uncertain. V was shortened by 3 bases and J by 6 bases, with 9 bases between the two germline ends. The V gene's germline CDR1 is MDHEN and CDR2 SYDVKM. This CDR3 spans 13 amino acids.

This chain connects TRBV30 to TRBJ2-1; D ambiguous. V was pared by 0 bases and J by 1 base, with 10 bases between. This CDR3 spans 15 amino acids. In germline, CDR1 is GTSNPN, CDR2 SVGIG (reference sequence). CDR3 sequence (DNA): TGTGCCTGGAGTGTCCCAGCGAGATCCTACAATGAGCAGTTCTTC. Translated: CAWSVPARSYNEQFF.

Turning to this clone: Distinct nucleotide sequences in the sample also encode this CDR3. This chain joins TRBV2 and TRBJ1-5; 7 positions agree with TRBD1. Germline-derived CDR1 and CDR2 are SNHLY and FYNNEI. The CDR3 has 14 amino acids. V was pared by 4 bases and J by 2 bases, with 2 bases of the junction left unmatched. DNA for the CDR3: TGTGCCAGCAGTGTAGGACAGGGCAATCAGCCCCAGCATTTT. Amino acid sequence: CASSVGQGNQPQHF.

V and J are TRBV5-4 and TRBJ2-7; perhaps TRBD2 as D (5 bases). Per the germline V gene, CDR1 is SGHNT and CDR2 is YYREEE (reference sequence). The CDR3 runs to 15 residues. Deletions cut 0 bases from V and 4 bases from J, with 14 bases between. Here the CDR3 DNA reads TGTGCCAGCAGCTTGGCCTCTGGGAGAGAGTACGAGCAGTACTTC. Its translation: CASSLASGREYEQYF.

In DNA, the CDR3 is TGTGCCAGCAGTGCTGCAGGGGTGAACACCGGGGAGCTGTTTTTT. Translated, it gives CASSAAGVNTGELFF. This chain uses TRBV6-4 with TRBJ2-2, with a tentative D call TRBD1 (6 bases). The V and J ends lost 4 bases and 1 base respectively, with 10 bases between them. The CDR3 is 15 residues long. Germline CDR1 is MRHNA and CDR2 is SNTAGT.

The chain joins TRBV6-2 or TRBV6-3 to TRBJ1-2, with D possibly matching TRBD1 (6 bases). The CDR3 spans 15 residues. Germline CDR1 MNHEY, CDR2 SVGEGT. V was shortened by 6 bases and J by 9 bases, with 23 bases between the two germline ends. The CDR3 coding sequence is TGTGCCAGCAGCCCTTCGACAGGACTGCTGTGGAGCTACACCTTC. Its protein is CASSPSTGLLWSYTF.

The chain links TRBV20-1 to TRBJ1-2, with D possibly matching TRBD1 (6 bases). The V gene lost 3 bases and the J gene lost 4 bases, with 9 bases spanning the gap. Germline CDR1 and CDR2: DFQATT and SNEGSKA (reference sequence). The CDR3 is 12 residues long. The chain's CDR3 is CSASAGAYGYTF. CDR3 sequence (DNA): TGCAGTGCTAGTGCAGGGGCCTATGGCTACACCTTC.

The rearrangement links TRBV5-4 to TRBJ2-2, with 12 bases identical to TRBD2. Unmatched junction bases numbered 6, after V lost 2 bases and J lost 4 bases. This CDR3 contains 17 residues. The V gene's germline CDR1 is SGHNT and CDR2 YYREEE (reference sequence). CDR3 residues: CASSFWTSGMRTGELFF. CDR3 nucleotide sequence: TGTGCCAGCAGCTTCTGGACTAGCGGGATGCGCACCGGGGAGCTGTTTTTT.

The chain combines TRBV28 with TRBJ1-3, with D possibly TRBD1 on 6 matching bases. The V end lost 7 bases, the J end lost 8 bases, and 15 bases lay between the germline ends. Looked up from germline, CDR1 is MDHEN and CDR2 is SYDVKM. This CDR3 is built from 13 residues. CDR3 in amino acids: CASIGQPGDTIYF. In DNA, the CDR3 is TGTGCCAGCATCGGACAGCCTGGGGACACCATATATTTT.

J is TRBJ1-1 and V is TRBV7-2; possible D gene TRBD1, 5 bases. V was shortened by 3 bases and J by 4 bases, with 15 bases between the two germline ends. This CDR3 is 15 amino acids long. Germline values: CDR1 SGHTA, CDR2 FQGNSA. CDR3 residues: CASSFDWVGGTEAFF. CDR3 bases: TGTGCCAGCAGCTTCGATTGGGTGGGGGGCACTGAAGCTTTCTTT.

V and J are TRBV30 and TRBJ2-1; TRBD2 agrees at 7 bases. The CDR3 is 14 residues long. Unmatched junction bases numbered 9, after V lost 3 bases and J lost 7 bases. Germline CDR1 GTSNPN, CDR2 SVGIG (reference sequence). CDR3 bases: TGTGCCTGGAGGCCAGCGGGGTCTAGGAATGAGCAGTTCTTC. As protein: CAWRPAGSRNEQFF. The full variable domain, its missing parts supplied by reference TRBV30 and TRBJ2-1, is SQTIHQWPATLVQPVGSPLSLECTVEGTSNPNLYWYRQAAGRGLQLLFYSVGIGQISSEVPQNLSASRPQDRQFILSSKKLLLSDSGFYLCAWRPAGSRNEQFFGPGTRLTVL.

The chain recombines TRBV28 with TRBJ2-1, with 10 positions matching TRBD2. The length of the CDR3 is 17 residues. CDR1 is MDHEN and CDR2 is SYDVKM in the germline V gene. V shed 2 bases and J 3 bases; nucleotides not matched to a gene: 7. The CDR3 DNA sequence: TGTGCCAGCAGTTTAGGTCCAACTAGCGGGAACTACAATGAGCAGTTCTTC. Amino acids: CASSLGPTSGNYNEQFF.

The chain recombines TRBV28 with TRBJ2-5; the D gene is possibly TRBD2 (5 bases). Germline values: CDR1 MDHEN, CDR2 SYDVKM. The ends were cut back, 5 bases at V and 5 bases at J, with 9 bases in the middle. The CDR3 extends over 12 amino acids. CDR3 in DNA: TGTGCCAGCAGTAGGACTCGGGAGACCCAGTACTTC. Its translation is CASSRTRETQYF.

This rearrangement joins TRBV3-1 (or the pseudogene TRBV3-2) to TRBJ2-3; weak D call: TRBD2 (6 bases). V lost 5 bases and J 9 bases, leaving 9 bases between the germline ends. CDR1 is LGHDT and CDR2 is YNNKEL in the germline V gene (reference sequence). The CDR3 spans 11 residues. The CDR3 spells CASSRLGTQYF. CDR3 bases: TGTGCCAGCAGCAGACTAGGAACGCAGTATTTT.